The 21 T cell receptor beta chains given below trace back to one sample, sequenced in a study of a mutant IDH1 vaccine in newly diagnosed glioma. Time point in this sample: week 11, during vaccination. It was 300 ug of mutant IDH1 20-mer peptide that made up each vaccine dose, given with topical imiquimod. Method: immunoSEQ multiplex PCR; TCRdb's copy keeps in-frame clones and lacks some. Altogether 100,000 to 120,000 clones are present, roughly 90% being singletons, with the ten largest covering roughly 0.55%. For these TCRs, the target antigens are not known. Sequenced here: PBMCs, sampled from a glioma patient whose treatment included an IDH1 peptide vaccine. The receptors originated from a woman aged 45-60 years with glioma.

The rearrangement uses TRBV9 and TRBJ1-1; 7 bases map to TRBD1. V shed 2 bases, J shed 1 base, and the junction held 5 bases outside the gene matches. This CDR3 has 15 residues. Germline-derived CDR1 and CDR2 are SGDLS and YYNGEE. CDR3 in amino acids: CASSVSGQKNTEAFF. DNA for the CDR3: TGTGCCAGCAGCGTGTCGGGACAGAAGAACACTGAAGCTTTCTTT.

The V and J genes are TRBV4-1 and TRBJ2-3; the match to TRBD2 covers 10 bases. The V gene's germline CDR1 is MGHRA and CDR2 YSYEKL. CDR3 length: 19 amino acids. V lost 1 base and J lost 0; bases outside the gene matches: 10. CDR3 sequence reads: CASSQVQREGQRSTDTQYF. CDR3 coding DNA: TGCGCCAGCAGCCAAGTTCAGCGGGAGGGCCAGAGGAGCACAGATACGCAGTATTTT.

The chain joins TRBV5-1 to TRBJ1-1; D gene unclear. Trimming shortened V by 3 bases and J by 0 bases, and 6 bases separated the two germline ends. CDR1 SGHRS and CDR2 YFSETQ come from the germline V gene. CDR3 size: 13 residues. The CDR3 region is CASSSGMNTEAFF. Here the CDR3 DNA reads TGCGCCAGCAGCTCGGGAATGAACACTGAAGCTTTCTTT.

The chain has TRBV28 and TRBJ2-7, with D unclear. The V gene lost 6 bases and the J gene lost 6 bases, with 12 bases spanning the gap. Germline V gene sequence: CDR1 MDHEN, CDR2 SYDVKM. This CDR3 comprises 12 residues. The CDR3 here is CASSYSGREQYF. Written as DNA, the CDR3 is TGTGCCAGCAGCTACTCGGGTCGCGAGCAGTACTTC.

The chain joins TRBV11-2 to TRBJ1-2, with 7 bases identical to TRBD1. CDR3 length: 15 residues. Trimming at V came to 5 bases and at J to 6 bases, leaving 12 bases not matched to a gene. Germline V gene lookup returns CDR1 SGHAT and CDR2 FQNNGV. CDR3 in amino acids: CASSPRNGQGDGYTF. As DNA, the CDR3 is TGTGCCAGCAGCCCAAGGAACGGGCAGGGGGATGGCTACACCTTC.

The chain uses TRBV28 and TRBJ1-6; no clear D. Germline lookup yields CDR1 MDHEN and CDR2 SYDVKM. The CDR3 spans 14 residues. V lost 0 bases and J lost 6, with 6 bases in between. CDR3 region: CASSLWQLNSPLHF. CDR3 sequence (DNA): TGTGCCAGCAGTTTATGGCAGCTTAATTCACCCCTCCACTTT.

J is TRBJ2-5 and V is TRBV19; the match to TRBD1 covers 8 bases. The DNA end favors TRBJ2-7, so the J call may be wrong. The CDR3 is 13 residues long. Per germline, CDR1 LNHDA and CDR2 SQIVND (reference sequence). The DNA for the CDR3 is TGTGCCAGTAGCTGGGACAGGTCCTACGAGCAGTACTTC. As protein: CASSWDRSYEQYF.

As DNA, the CDR3 is TGTGCCTGGAGTGTCGGACAGGGTCGATCCTACAATGAGCAGTTCTTC. Its protein is CAWSVGQGRSYNEQFF. This chain uses TRBV30 with TRBJ2-1; 8 bases are shared with TRBD1. Unmatched junction bases numbered 5, after V lost 0 bases and J lost 1 base. Germline values: CDR1 GTSNPN, CDR2 SVGIG (reference sequence). The CDR3 contains 16 residues. Based on the CDR3 plus reference TRBV30 and TRBJ2-1, the full variable domain is SQTIHQWPATLVQPVGSPLSLECTVEGTSNPNLYWYRQAAGRGLQLLFYSVGIGQISSEVPQNLSASRPQDRQFILSSKKLLLSDSGFYLCAWSVGQGRSYNEQFFGPGTRLTVL.

V is TRBV7-3 and J is TRBJ1-4; 9 bases map to TRBD1. Trimming removed 2 bases from V and 8 bases from J; junction bases left unmatched: 12. CDR3 length: 17 amino acids. The germline CDR1 and CDR2 sequences are SGHTA and FQGTGA. The CDR3, as DNA: TGTGCCAGCAGCTTAGTTGGGCCGGGACAGGGCGGCGAAAAACTGTTTTTT. Encoded protein: CASSLVGPGQGGEKLFF.

The J gene is TRBJ2-7, the V gene TRBV11-2; D is ambiguous. The V end lost 5 bases, the J end lost 7 bases, and 12 bases lay between the germline ends. The CDR3 loop spans 12 amino acids. Germline V lookup: CDR1 SGHAT, CDR2 FQNNGV. The CDR3 region is CASSALALEQYF. CDR3 bases: TGTGCCAGCAGCGCCCTCGCGCTTGAGCAGTACTTC.

This clone was observed once. V is TRBV5-1 and J is TRBJ2-5; D unclear. Germline values: CDR1 SGHRS, CDR2 YFSETQ. This CDR3 region has 13 residues. Trimming removed 6 bases from V and 1 base from J, with 10 bases in between. The CDR3 DNA reads as TGCGCCAGCAAATATGGTACCCAAGAGACCCAGTACTTC. Its protein product is CASKYGTQETQYF. Looking up the rest from reference TRBV5-1 and TRBJ2-5 gives the full variable domain: KAGVTQTPRYLIKTRGQQVTLSCSPISGHRSVSWYQQTPGQGLQFLFEYFSETQRNKGNFPGRFSGRQFSNSRSEMNVSTLELGDSALYLCASKYGTQETQYFGPGTRLLVL.

CDR3 nucleotide sequence: TGCGCCAGCAGCTTGTTATCTAGCGGGATCGGGGGCGAGCAGTACTTC. Translation: CASSLLSSGIGGEQYF. J is TRBJ2-7 and V is TRBV5-1; 9 bases match TRBD2. The V segment lost 1 base and the J segment 6 bases; nucleotides outside the gene matches: 11. Looked up from germline, CDR1 is SGHRS and CDR2 is YFSETQ. The CDR3 runs 16 residues.

The chain is built from TRBV5-6 and TRBJ2-3; TRBD2 aligns across 9 bases. The CDR3 spans 15 residues. V lost 0 bases and J lost 6; bases outside the gene matches: 5. CDR1 is SGHDT and CDR2 is YYEEEE in the germline V gene. CDR3 bases: TGTGCCAGCAGCTTGGGGACTAGCGTAAGCGATACGCAGTATTTT. It specifies CASSLGTSVSDTQYF.

V is TRBV30 and J is TRBJ1-2, with D possibly matching TRBD1 (5 bases). The CDR3 sequence is 13 residues long. V shed 3 bases and J shed 6 bases, with 14 bases lying between them. Per the germline V gene, CDR1 is GTSNPN and CDR2 is SVGIG (reference sequence). CDR3 residues: CAWSRGWGDGYTF. The DNA for the CDR3 is TGTGCCTGGAGCCGTGGATGGGGGGATGGCTACACCTTC.

The chain combines TRBV4-1 with TRBJ2-7; D is uncertain. Germline CDR1 MGHRA, CDR2 YSYEKL. CDR3 length equals 15 residues. Trimming took off 4 bases at V and 0 bases at J, with 13 bases between the two ends. The CDR3 loop reads CASSPRLGLSYEQYF. CDR3 sequence (DNA): TGCGCCAGCAGCCCACGGTTGGGCCTCTCCTACGAGCAGTACTTC.

The chain employs TRBV1 and TRBJ1-1; no DNA check was done on the table's D call, TRBD1. TRBV1 constitutes a pseudogene. This CDR3 has 16 residues. The CDR3 here is CTSSHPLSGGTTEAFF. The CDR3 DNA follows: TGCACCAGCAGCCATCCTTTATCAGGGGGGACCACTGAAGCTTTCTTT.

V and J are TRBV18 and TRBJ2-5; no firm D call. Trimming stripped 3 bases from V and 2 bases from J, with 10 bases between. In germline, CDR1 is KGHSH, CDR2 LQKENI. The CDR3 is 14 amino acids. The CDR3 region has the DNA TGTGCCAGCTCACCGGGTTCCATGCAAGAGACCCAGTACTTC. Amino acids: CASSPGSMQETQYF.

V is TRBV4-1 and J is TRBJ2-3; the match to TRBD2 covers 7 bases. V gave up 1 base and J gave up 2 bases; unmatched junction bases: 6. In germline, CDR1 is MGHRA, CDR2 YSYEKL. The CDR3 is 16 amino acids. CDR3 sequence reads: CASSQVGTKYTDTQYF. The DNA of the CDR3 is TGCGCCAGCAGCCAAGTCGGGACTAAATACACAGATACGCAGTATTTT.

The chain carries TRBV2 and TRBJ1-6; D unresolved. The V gene's germline CDR1 is SNHLY and CDR2 FYNNEI. V lost 7 bases, J lost 8 bases, and 12 bases lay in between. CDR3 length: 13 amino acids. CDR3 in DNA: TGTGCCAGCACCGGGATGGGCGATTCACCCCTCCACTTT. Translating gives CASTGMGDSPLHF.

The chain combines TRBV6-5 with TRBJ2-3; the D gene is possibly TRBD2 (6 bases). This CDR3 contains 13 residues. Trimming left V 0 bases short and J 8 bases short, with 9 bases between. CDR1 is MNHEY and CDR2 is SVGAGI in the germline V gene. The CDR3 DNA is TGTGCCAGCAGTTACTCGGAGGGGAGTACGCAGTATTTT. Its translation: CASSYSEGSTQYF.

The V and J genes are TRBV6-5 and TRBJ1-1, with D hard to call. This CDR3 is 15 amino acids long. Trimming left V 1 base short and J 4 bases short, with 13 bases between. CDR1 and CDR2 (germline): MNHEY, SVGAGI. CDR3 loop: CASSYYADVSTEAFF. The CDR3 DNA is TGTGCCAGCAGTTACTACGCCGACGTTTCCACTGAAGCTTTCTTT.